The entry below describes one T cell receptor beta chain. The record originates from a study of blood T cell repertoires in COVID-19. The overall study: T cells, B-cell-depleted T cells, or PBMCs supplied cDNA or gDNA.

The authors' processing: Amplification of reference gene primers was used by the study to estimate nucleated cell counts. Clones were read by immunoSEQ multiplex PCR, and TCRdb kept only the in-frame ones, dropping some. For V, J and clone size, that table is used; D and trimming come from the DNA. The repertoire has 200,000 to 300,000 clones, approximately 86% of them found once; the top ten carry over 5%. V lost 6 bases, J lost 3 bases, and 14 bases lay in between. The V gene's germline CDR1 is MDHEN and CDR2 SYDVKM. CDR3 size: 14 residues. Seattle patients were enrolled while actively infected and followed longitudinally.

This receptor was identified in a woman aged 55-70 years with COVID-19, enrolled during active disease. The chain combines TRBV28 with TRBJ1-1; no reliable D call. What was sequenced was peripheral blood. CDR3 loop: CASRSPDAYTEAFF. Here the CDR3 DNA reads TGTGCCAGCAGATCTCCCGATGCGTACACTGAAGCTTTCTTT.